The 30 T cell receptor beta chains presented below share a single source sample, sequenced in a study of lymphopenia after photon versus proton radiotherapy. TCRdb keeps only in-frame clones here, not all; method: immunoSEQ multiplex PCR. The table lists roughly 25,000 clones, roughly 86% of them singletons. This material consisted of peripheral blood, taken from a patient treated with photon-based radiotherapy. The receptors were sampled from a man aged 50-59 years with gastric cancer.

To note about this clone: The junction departs from the called germline gene at one end, perhaps through a read error. V and J are TRBV11-3 and TRBJ2-3; no reliable D call. There are 13 residues in the CDR3. Germline CDR1 reads SGHNT; CDR2 reads YENEEA. The CDR3 bases are TGTGCCAGCAGCTACAACCCCACAGATACACAGTATTTT. Translation gives CASSYNPTDTQYF.

The rearrangement uses TRBV5-1 and TRBJ2-1; tentatively, D is TRBD2 (5 bases). CDR3 length: 16 amino acids. From germline, CDR1 is SGHRS and CDR2 YFSETQ. V lost 5 bases and J lost 6, with 21 bases in between. DNA of the CDR3: TGCGCCAGCAGACCCATGGCGGGTGCCCCAACCAATGAGCAGTTCTTC. This translates into CASRPMAGAPTNEQFF.

The chain carries TRBV9 and TRBJ1-2, with D tentatively TRBD1 (5 bases). This CDR3 has 15 residues. Germline CDR1 and CDR2: SGDLS and YYNGEE. Trimming left V 4 bases short and J 4 bases short, with 17 bases between. The CDR3 sequence: CASSPGTADGYGYTF. In DNA form, the CDR3 reads TGTGCCAGCAGCCCTGGGACGGCGGACGGCTATGGCTACACCTTC. The full variable domain, rest sourced from reference TRBV9 and TRBJ1-2, is DSGVTQTPKHLITATGQRVTLRCSPRSGDLSVYWYQQSLDQGLQFLIQYYNGEERAKGNILERFSAQQFPDLHSELNLSSLELGDSALYFCASSPGTADGYGYTFGSGTRLTVV.

The chain uses TRBV10-3 and TRBJ2-5; no clear D. The CDR3 consists of 14 residues. Germline values: CDR1 ENHRY, CDR2 SYGVKD. Trimming pared 4 bases from V and 5 bases from J, leaving 14 bases between. CDR3 nucleotide sequence: TGTGCCATCAGTGCCCTCCCGGGTATTGAGACCCAGTACTTC. This translates into CAISALPGIETQYF.

V gene TRBV13 combines with J gene TRBJ2-2; TRBD2 matches at 9 bases. V lost 5 bases to trimming and J lost 3 bases; unmatched junction nucleotides: 7. This CDR3 is built from 16 residues. Germline V gives CDR1 PRHDT, CDR2 FYEKMQ (reference sequence). The CDR3 is CASSDQRGAYTGELFF. Here the CDR3 DNA reads TGTGCCAGCAGCGACCAGCGGGGGGCTTACACCGGGGAGCTGTTTTTT.

This clone was observed a few times. J is TRBJ1-1 and V is TRBV4-3; no clear D. Germline CDR1 reads LGHNA; CDR2 reads YSLEER. Trimming pared 0 bases from V and 1 base from J, leaving 9 bases between. The CDR3 loop spans 15 amino acids. The CDR3 bases are TGCGCCAGCAGCCAAGATCGGGCAGGGAACACTGAAGCTTTCTTT. As protein: CASSQDRAGNTEAFF.

In DNA form, the CDR3 reads TGCGCCAGCAGCTTGCAACCGACAGGGGAAGGAAACACCATATATTTT. It codes for CASSLQPTGEGNTIYF. This chain links TRBV5-1 with TRBJ1-3, with TRBD1 matching over 8 bases. Germline CDR1 is SGHRS and CDR2 is YFSETQ. This CDR3 comprises 16 residues. The junction had 7 bases not matched to a gene; V was cut back by 1 base and J by 4 bases.

V usage is TRBV4-3 and J usage is TRBJ2-5, with 7 bases lining up with TRBD2. The CDR3 totals 16 residues. Trimming at V came to 1 base and at J to 5 bases, leaving 10 bases not matched to a gene. Germline CDR1 LGHNA, CDR2 YSLEER. The CDR3 loop is CASSQGLGTTGETQYF. The CDR3, as DNA: TGCGCCAGCAGCCAAGGTCTGGGGACTACGGGCGAGACCCAGTACTTC.

The V gene is TRBV4-2, the J gene TRBJ2-5, with TRBD2 matching 14 bases. Germline CDR1 reads LGHNA; CDR2 reads YNFKEQ. There are 18 residues in the CDR3. Losses at the gene ends were 3 bases for V and 2 bases for J; bases not matched to a gene: 8. The CDR3 DNA is TGTGCCAGCAGCCATCCGACTAGCGGGGGGGAAAATCAAGAGACCCAGTACTTC. Protein: CASSHPTSGGENQETQYF.

This clone is a singleton in its sample. The V and J genes are TRBV4-1 and TRBJ1-2, with D unclear. This CDR3 has 15 amino acids. Trimming shortened V by 5 bases and J by 0 bases, and 13 bases separated the two germline ends. Germline V gene sequence: CDR1 MGHRA, CDR2 YSYEKL. The CDR3 sequence: CASSTEFLANYGYTF. The CDR3 nucleotides read TGCGCCAGCAGCACGGAATTTTTAGCTAACTATGGCTACACCTTC.

This clone was detected a few times. J is TRBJ1-2 and V is TRBV27; 11 positions match TRBD1. The V gene's germline CDR1 is MNHEY and CDR2 SMNVEV (reference sequence). The CDR3 runs to 14 residues. Trimming took 5 bases from V and 7 from J; bases not matched to a gene: 6. CDR3 sequence reads: CASSTVGQGAGYTF. The CDR3 DNA is TGTGCCAGCAGTACCGTCGGACAGGGGGCTGGCTACACCTTC.

This chain joins TRBV12-5 and TRBJ1-2; 8 positions match TRBD1. J was trimmed by 7 bases and V by 0 bases; bases with no gene match: 10. Germline-derived CDR1 and CDR2 are LGHNT and FRNRAP. The CDR3 extends over 16 amino acids. The CDR3 bases are TGTGCTAGTGGTTTGGTACTAGGGCCGACAGGGGTTGGCTACACCTTC. Its protein is CASGLVLGPTGVGYTF.

This clone was detected once. The chain combines TRBV21-1 with TRBJ2-5. TRBV21-1 is a pseudogene. This CDR3 region has 14 residues. CDR3 nucleotides: TGTGCCAGCAGAGCACACGTAGGACGGGCGACCCAGTACTTC. Its translation: CASRAHVGRATQYF.

The chain links TRBV30 to TRBJ1-2; the D is unclear. The CDR3 covers 16 residues. V lost 2 bases and J lost 2, with 18 bases in between. Germline lookup yields CDR1 GTSNPN and CDR2 SVGIG (reference sequence). CDR3 sequence reads: CAWSPTRNRENYGYTF. CDR3 nucleotide sequence: TGTGCCTGGAGTCCCACGAGGAACCGTGAAAACTATGGCTACACCTTC.

This clone was counted between two and nine times. This chain connects TRBV6-1 to TRBJ1-6; D is ambiguous. Germline-derived CDR1 and CDR2 are MNHNS and SASEGT. The CDR3 length is 17 residues. V lost 3 bases and J 0 bases, leaving 12 bases between the germline ends. CDR3 DNA: TGTGCCAGCAGTGAGGCCAGACGGAGCTCCTATAATTCACCCCTCCACTTT. Protein product: CASSEARRSSYNSPLHF.

The CDR3 nucleotides read TGTGCCAGCTCACCAACAGGAAGGACTGAAGCTTTCTTT. It codes for CASSPTGRTEAFF. J is TRBJ1-1 and V is TRBV18; D is possibly TRBD1 (5 bases). This CDR3 spans 13 amino acids. Germline V gene data show CDR1 as KGHSH and CDR2 as LQKENI. V was clipped by 2 bases and J by 5 bases, with 9 bases between them.

V usage is TRBV6-6 and J usage is TRBJ1-1; D is ambiguous. This CDR3 contains 14 residues. Trimming removed 2 bases at V and 4 bases at J, with 11 bases between. CDR1 is MNHNY, CDR2 SVGAGI, per germline (reference sequence). The CDR3 DNA follows: TGTGCCAGCAGTTACCACCGGCAGTTCACTGAAGCTTTCTTT. This sequence encodes CASSYHRQFTEAFF.

The rearrangement joins TRBV6-6 to TRBJ1-3; 9 nucleotides line up with TRBD1. V shed 4 bases and J 8 bases; nucleotides not matched to a gene: 6. Germline values: CDR1 MNHNY, CDR2 SVGAGI (reference sequence). The CDR3 extends over 14 amino acids. This chain's CDR3 is CASSFGQGRDTIYF. The CDR3, as DNA: TGTGCCAGCAGTTTTGGACAGGGGAGGGACACCATATATTTT.

The rearrangement uses TRBV18 and TRBJ2-3; 8 nucleotides align to TRBD1. J gave up 3 bases and V 1 base, and 3 bases lay outside the gene matches. The germline gives CDR1 KGHSH, CDR2 LQKENI. This CDR3 is built from 15 residues. The CDR3 here is CASSPQGQVTDTQYF. CDR3 coding DNA: TGTGCCAGCTCACCACAGGGACAGGTAACAGATACGCAGTATTTT.

This clone was found a few times. This chain uses TRBV11-3 with TRBJ2-3, with D hard to call. The germline gives CDR1 SGHNT, CDR2 YENEEA. This CDR3 region has 14 residues. Trimming took 4 bases from V and 4 from J, leaving 12 bases between them. CDR3 in amino acids: CASSSPLGADTQYF. The CDR3 bases are TGTGCCAGCAGCTCACCCTTAGGCGCAGATACGCAGTATTTT.

J is TRBJ1-1 and V is TRBV6-5; D ambiguous. Germline CDR1 reads MNHEY; CDR2 reads SVGAGI. This CDR3 has 13 residues. V lost 6 bases to trimming and J lost 1 base, with 9 bases between them. The chain's CDR3 is CASRFLGNTEAFF. Written as DNA, the CDR3 is TGTGCCAGCAGGTTCTTGGGGAACACTGAAGCTTTCTTT.

This chain links TRBV5-1 with TRBJ1-2; D is unresolved. The CDR3 covers 16 residues. V was cut by 0 bases and J by 5 bases, with 17 bases left in between. Germline lookup yields CDR1 SGHRS and CDR2 YFSETQ. Here the CDR3 DNA reads TGCGCCAGCAGCTTGGAACCCGAGATCCCGACTTATGGCTACACCTTC. Protein product: CASSLEPEIPTYGYTF.

A remark on this clone: One junction end does not reproduce the germline sequence, and a read error may be involved. The V and J genes are TRBV9 and TRBJ2-1; 10 bases map to TRBD2. Germline assignment: CDR1 SGDLS and CDR2 YYNGEE. The CDR3 covers 13 residues. The CDR3 DNA follows: TGTGCCAGCAGCCCTGGTTCGGGACTAGCGCGCGTCTTC. It encodes CASSPGSGLARVF.

The CDR3 region has the DNA TGTGCCAGCAGTGAATTGAGGGCTCAGCCCCAGCATTTT. As protein: CASSELRAQPQHF. The V and J genes are TRBV2 and TRBJ1-5, with D hard to call. Between the trimmed V and J ends, which lost 2 bases and 6 bases, there was a span of 8 bases. Germline V gene sequence: CDR1 SNHLY, CDR2 FYNNEI. The CDR3 runs to 13 residues.

This chain uses TRBV5-1 with TRBJ2-1; TRBD1 matches at 12 bases. V lost 2 bases to trimming and J lost 2 bases; unmatched junction nucleotides: 5. The CDR3 loop spans 17 amino acids. Germline lookup yields CDR1 SGHRS and CDR2 YFSETQ. The CDR3 DNA reads as TGCGCCAGCAGCTTTGCCGGGACAGGGGGCCCCTACAATGAGCAGTTCTTC. It specifies CASSFAGTGGPYNEQFF.

This clone has only a few counts. The chain recombines TRBV19 with TRBJ1-5; no clear D gene. The CDR3 runs 15 residues. The V gene lost 4 bases and the J gene lost 2 bases, with 12 bases spanning the gap. Germline values: CDR1 LNHDA, CDR2 SQIVND (reference sequence). This chain's CDR3 is CASSTAGGGNQPQHF. The CDR3 region has the DNA TGTGCCAGTAGTACCGCCGGAGGAGGCAATCAGCCCCAGCATTTT.

The gene calls are TRBV10-1 and TRBJ2-5; 8 nucleotides line up with TRBD1. Germline-derived CDR1 and CDR2 are WNHNN and SYGVQD (reference sequence). The ends lost 5 bases at V and 2 bases at J; junction bases unmatched: 7. CDR3 length equals 15 residues. This CDR3 reads CASSSWTGSQETQYF. CDR3 nucleotide sequence: TGCGCCAGCAGTTCTTGGACAGGGTCGCAAGAGACCCAGTACTTC.

V is TRBV6-6 and J is TRBJ1-1; weak D call: TRBD1 (6 bases). CDR3 length: 13 residues. Trimming stripped 4 bases from V and 4 bases from J, with 10 bases between. Germline V gene data show CDR1 as MNHNY and CDR2 as SVGAGI (reference sequence). CDR3 amino acids: CASSSQGITEAFF. CDR3 sequence (DNA): TGTGCCAGCAGTTCACAGGGAATCACTGAAGCTTTCTTT.

V is TRBV9 and J is TRBJ2-4; D uncertain. The CDR3 is 14 amino acids. The V gene lost 1 base and the J gene lost 5 bases, with 10 bases spanning the gap. Looked up from germline, CDR1 is SGDLS and CDR2 is YYNGEE. The CDR3 bases are TGTGCCAGCAGCGTAAGTCTCATTCAAAACATTCAGTACTTC. Amino acids: CASSVSLIQNIQYF.

The chain links TRBV5-1 to TRBJ1-3, with TRBD1 as a possible D gene (6 bases). CDR3 size: 13 residues. The germline V gene has CDR1 SGHRS and CDR2 YFSETQ. V was cut by 1 base and J by 8 bases, with 10 bases left in between. The CDR3, as DNA: TGCGCCAGCAGCTTGTCAGGGGTTGACACCATATATTTT. Translation gives CASSLSGVDTIYF.